What follows describes a single T cell receptor (beta chain). This clonotype appeared a few times. It lacks a known antigen. Base qualities are not provided; no much larger clone lies one nucleotide away. For repertoire sequencing, the TCR beta CDR3 regions were amplified from RNA transcripts. A first-round RT-PCR used HTBI primers with the Qiagen OneStep RT-PCR kit, followed by a second-round multiplex PCR, size selection and purification. Sequencing of the libraries was carried out on an Illumina HiSeq2000 in paired-end mode with 100 bp reads. In the original analysis: Reads were processed with SOAPnuke, discarding reads with adapters, uncalled bases, mean Phred below 15, or no exact constant-primer or identifier match. High-quality paired reads were merged with COPE v1.2.5. Clonotypes were defined as unique nucleotide sequences and were aligned to IMGT TRB V, D and J references using MiTCR v1.1. The analysis was limited to V-J combinations with a frequency above 0.0001, which together covered around 99% of the repertoires. For each V-J combination, a TCR clonal expansion and chaos score was defined as F50 clonal expansion divided by the chaos observed in the TCRdist matrix. Welch's t-statistics and random forest were used to narrow the features down to around 13 V-J combinations, which were then fed into a naive Bayes classifier. The Morisita-Horn index was used to measure how similar the thyroid and blood repertoires were. Clones were called with MiXCR by TCRdb after fastp trimmed the public reads at Q25, and only in-frame beta chains were retained. Identical CDR3 proteins give one entry, which carries the most common genes and DNA. The V and J calls, along with clone size, are taken from TCRdb and not from the paper's own processing. For this sample there are about 240,000 distinct CDR3 sequences; less than 55% appear just once. Approximately 51% of the sample is in the top ten clones.

This record belongs to a study of Graves' ophthalmopathy and Graves' hyperthyroidism (dated by TCRdb to between 2017 and 2018). Study-wide context: Peripheral blood was collected at initial diagnosis, prior to any treatment. To explore V-J signatures that distinguish ophthalmopathy from hyperthyroidism, a discovery set of 95 to 100 patients was enrolled, made up of around 44 with ophthalmopathy and some 60 with stable hyperthyroidism. Following sampling, methimazole starting at 30 mg daily was administered to hyperthyroidism patients, and high-dose intravenous methylprednisolone was administered to ophthalmopathy patients. In over 5 hyperthyroidism patients, the T-cell repertoires found in thyroid tissue were compared with those found in blood. TCR beta repertoire signatures were used to distinguish Graves' ophthalmopathy from Graves' hyperthyroidism and to predict progression to ophthalmopathy. In total, some 130 blood samples were TCR-sequenced: approximately 42 ophthalmopathy, under 85 hyperthyroidism and about 17 hyperthyroidism-to-ophthalmopathy patients. An independent validation cohort comprised some 19 hyperthyroidism patients and some 16 patients who later progressed from hyperthyroidism to ophthalmopathy.

According to the germline V gene, CDR1 reads WSHSY and CDR2 reads SAAADI. From the cysteine through the phenylalanine, the CDR3 covers 15 amino acids. The retained sequence is limited to the CDR3, 45 bases, with the frame set at the first base. V is shortened by 3 bases, J by 4 bases, and the region joining them spans 15 bases. Ophthalmopathy patients had moderately to severely active disease, Clinical Activity Score of at least 3, NOSPECS grade of at least 4, and disease duration under 3 months. Anyone with other autoimmune diseases, uncontrolled infections, pregnancy or lactation was excluded from the study. Diagnosis was based on clinical symptoms, serum thyroxine, TRAb, thyroid ultrasound and orbital computed tomography. Ficoll-Paque density gradient centrifugation was used to isolate PBMCs from around 10 ml of fresh peripheral blood. Trizol reagent was used to extract the total RNA, and its quality was then checked on an Agilent 2100 Bioanalyzer.

Points the paper makes about the study in general: In cross-validation, the 13-signature model distinguished ophthalmopathy from stable hyperthyroidism with about 90% sensitivity and about 81% specificity, while in the test set the corresponding values were approximately 80% and 75%. No statistical method was used to set the sample size in advance, and the investigators knew which group each participant was assigned to. In validation, the model predicted ophthalmopathy progression with about 71% sensitivity and roughly 72% specificity; fewer than 15 predicted patients were CT-confirmed with GO in a median of approximately 6.5 months. Most expanded thyroid clonotypes with frequency above 0.001 were also detected in blood, suggesting blood repertoires may reflect the thyroid immune response.

This sequence originates from an adult man with Graves' ophthalmopathy. Sequencing was carried out using peripheral blood. The sequence is built from TRBV10-2 and TRBJ1-2, with a weak D call of TRBD1 (5 bases match). CDR3 protein: CASSEFGGFPYGYTF. The sequenced DNA: TGCGCCAGCAGTGAATTTGGGGGATTCCCCTATGGCTACACCTTC.